This T cell receptor (beta chain) was sequenced in a study of blood T cell repertoires in COVID-19. Overall study: PBMCs, B-cell-depleted T cells, or T cells were the source of the cDNA or gDNA that made up the material.

The CDR3 totals 13 residues. J lost 6 bases, V lost 9 bases, and 6 bases had no gene match. Germline CDR1 and CDR2: KGHDR and SFDVKD. Clones were read by immunoSEQ multiplex PCR, and TCRdb kept only the in-frame ones, dropping some. The repertoire holds about 330,000 clones, with 65% to 90% as singletons. Participants came from about two dozen US areas, aged roughly 18 to 89 years. The receptor comes from a woman younger than 30 who had recovered from COVID-19. The rearrangement joins TRBV24-1 to TRBJ1-2; TRBD1 matches at 10 bases. Sequencing input: PBMCs or T cells enriched from blood (not recorded which). CDR3 region: CATCSGTGDGYTF. The CDR3 bases are TGTGCCACCTGTTCCGGGACAGGGGATGGCTACACCTTC.